This entry concerns a single TCR beta chain. As yet, its antigen is unknown. The CDR3 spans 16 residues. V shed 4 bases and J shed 3 bases, with 19 bases lying between them. Per germline, CDR1 SGDLS and CDR2 YYNGEE. This entry is derived from a study of cytomegalovirus exposure and HLA in healthy donors. Whole-study findings and limits: Data from an earlier analysis indicated that most TCR beta V segments were productive either about 90% or about 30% of the time. Most TCRs appeared rarely, but some public TCRs recurred in many donors. Overall, some 160 TCR beta chains were annotated as cytomegalovirus-associated.

PCR used 60 Vbeta primers and 13 Jbeta primers. Repertoires were generated with immunoSEQ multiplex PCR, while TCRdb's copy carries only in-frame clones and drops some. The profile shows about 200,000 clones, 80% to 85% of them singletons. Sequenced input: PBMCs. V is TRBV9 and J is TRBJ1-1; D call uncertain. The receptor comes from a woman between 45 and 60 years old in good health and CMV-seropositive. CDR3 sequence (DNA): TGTGCCAGCAGCCCATCTCGGAGGGAAGAAGACACTGAAGCTTTCTTT. This sequence encodes CASSPSRREEDTEAFF.